Described below is a single T cell receptor beta chain sequence and its context. Its antigen is not known. These data are taken from a study of Ad26.COV2.S vaccination and SARS-CoV-2 variants. Overall study results and limits: Similar non-spike TCR breadth was seen in vaccine and placebo recipients.

This table comes from immunoSEQ multiplex PCR, and its TCRdb copy is limited to in-frame clones, with some not included. Among around 400,000 clones listed, 83% were seen once. Specified treatment: over 15 received Ad26.COV2.S at low or high dose, single or two shots; about 5 received placebo; per-sample allocation not given. Sampling was done on day 63 after the first vaccine or placebo injection. The CDR3 has 15 residues. V lost 0 bases and J lost 7; bases outside the gene matches: 5. The V gene's germline CDR1 is MGHRA and CDR2 YSYEKL. The source is a person aged 18 to 59 who received the Ad26.COV2.S COVID-19 vaccine or a placebo. The chain uses TRBV4-1 and TRBJ1-4; 7 bases are a match to TRBD1. The sequencing here drew on peripheral blood, taken in a trial of Ad26.COV2.S vaccine versus placebo. This chain's CDR3 is CASSQEDRPGEKLFF. The CDR3 DNA reads TGCGCCAGCAGCCAAGAGGACAGGCCTGGTGAAAAACTGTTTTTT.